The 26 T cell receptor beta chains presented below share a single source sample, sequenced in a study of T cell changes during pregnancy in multiple sclerosis. Profiling relied on immunoSEQ multiplex PCR, and the TCRdb table lists in-frame clones only, not all of them. Counted here are about 97,000 clones, more than 85% occurring once; the ten biggest clones make up 2.5% to 4%. Sequenced material: peripheral blood, taken in the second trimester of pregnancy. These receptors all stem from a female donor with multiple sclerosis, enrolled in a pregnancy study.

The chain links TRBV19 to TRBJ2-1; 7 nucleotides align to TRBD1. Germline loops: CDR1 LNHDA, CDR2 SQIVND (reference sequence). V gave up 4 bases and J gave up 7 bases; unmatched junction bases: 13. The CDR3 is 16 amino acids. The CDR3 DNA reads TGTGCCAGTAGTAAGGGGGCACACGGGGCTAGGAATGAGCAGTTCTTC. Amino acids: CASSKGAHGARNEQFF.

The chain combines TRBV30 with TRBJ1-1, with D uncertain. The CDR3 is 12 amino acids. V was cut by 2 bases and J by 6 bases, with 10 bases left in between. Germline loops: CDR1 GTSNPN, CDR2 SVGIG (reference sequence). CDR3 DNA: TGTGCCTGGAGTTCAGACGGGGCTGAAGCTTTCTTT. This gives the protein CAWSSDGAEAFF. The full variable domain, with the rest looked up from reference TRBV30 and TRBJ1-1, is SQTIHQWPATLVQPVGSPLSLECTVEGTSNPNLYWYRQAAGRGLQLLFYSVGIGQISSEVPQNLSASRPQDRQFILSSKKLLLSDSGFYLCAWSSDGAEAFFGQGTRLTVV.

The chain links TRBV6-1 to TRBJ2-7, with 7 bases identical to TRBD2. CDR3 size: 13 residues. The germline V gene has CDR1 MNHNS and CDR2 SASEGT. The ends lost 4 bases at V and 4 bases at J; junction bases unmatched: 4. The chain's CDR3 is CASSVASGYEQYF. CDR3 sequence (DNA): TGTGCCAGCAGTGTCGCTAGCGGATACGAGCAGTACTTC.

The chain has TRBV11-3 and TRBJ2-5; maybe TRBD2 (5 bases). The V end lost 5 bases, the J end lost 4 bases, and 11 bases lay between the germline ends. The length of the CDR3 is 13 residues. Germline CDR1 is SGHNT and CDR2 is YENEEA. The CDR3 nucleotides read TGTGCCAGCAGCCCCCGGAGCGGAGAGACCCAGTACTTC. This gives the protein CASSPRSGETQYF.

This chain joins TRBV28 and TRBJ2-7; 9 bases align to TRBD1. Trimming at V came to 5 bases and at J to 2 bases, leaving 7 bases not matched to a gene. Germline V lookup: CDR1 MDHEN, CDR2 SYDVKM. The CDR3 is 15 residues long. CDR3 coding DNA: TGTGCCAGCAGTCGCCGGGACAGGGCCCCCTACGAGCAGTACTTC. This gives the protein CASSRRDRAPYEQYF.

The chain is built from TRBV11-2 and TRBJ2-7, with D possibly matching TRBD2 (6 bases). The germline V gene has CDR1 SGHAT and CDR2 FQNNGV. V lost 3 bases, J lost 2 bases, and 11 bases lay in between. The CDR3 spans 14 residues. The CDR3 region is CASSFGGEPYEQYF. In DNA form, the CDR3 reads TGTGCCAGCAGCTTCGGGGGTGAGCCCTACGAGCAGTACTTC.

The chain carries TRBV28 and TRBJ2-5, with D tentatively TRBD2 (5 bases). V lost 2 bases, J lost 4 bases, and 14 bases lay in between. There are 15 residues in the CDR3. The germline V gene has CDR1 MDHEN and CDR2 SYDVKM. The chain's CDR3 is CASSLPPGYVETQYF. The DNA for the CDR3 is TGTGCCAGCAGTTTACCGCCGGGATATGTAGAGACCCAGTACTTC.

The chain couples TRBV27 to TRBJ1-1; D is possibly TRBD1 (5 bases). Germline V lookup: CDR1 MNHEY, CDR2 SMNVEV (reference sequence). V lost 0 bases to trimming and J lost 8 bases, with 13 bases between them. The length of the CDR3 is 14 residues. Here the CDR3 DNA reads TGTGCCAGCAGTTTATCGTGGGGCCTCCTAGAAGCTTTCTTT. Translating it yields CASSLSWGLLEAFF.

The rearrangement links TRBV19 to TRBJ2-2, with D possibly being TRBD1 (6 bases). This CDR3 has 13 residues. In germline, CDR1 is LNHDA, CDR2 SQIVND (reference sequence). V lost 5 bases to trimming and J lost 7 bases, with 11 bases between them. The DNA of the CDR3 is TGTGCCAGTAGTCCGAACAGGGTCGGGGAGCTGTTTTTT. This sequence encodes CASSPNRVGELFF.

This sequence joins TRBV13 and TRBJ2-7; possibly TRBD1 for D (6 bases). The V and J ends lost 0 bases and 6 bases respectively, with 12 bases between them. Germline V gene data show CDR1 as PRHDT and CDR2 as FYEKMQ (reference sequence). The CDR3 runs 14 residues. Here the CDR3 reads CASSLGTGFGEQYF. In DNA, the CDR3 is TGTGCCAGCAGCTTAGGGACAGGCTTTGGCGAGCAGTACTTC.

The genes are TRBV30 and TRBJ1-3; maybe TRBD1 (5 bases). The CDR3 is 14 amino acids. Germline V gene sequence: CDR1 GTSNPN, CDR2 SVGIG (reference sequence). Trimming pared 0 bases from V and 1 base from J, leaving 7 bases between. The CDR3 nucleotides are TGTGCCTGGAGTGTGGGGGGGTCTGGAAACACCATATATTTT. Its protein product is CAWSVGGSGNTIYF.

V and J are TRBV18 and TRBJ1-4; 9 bases line up with TRBD1. The CDR3 covers 14 residues. CDR1 is KGHSH, CDR2 LQKENI, per germline. V lost 8 bases and J lost 7; bases outside the gene matches: 8. This CDR3 is CASRIDRGAEKLFF. The DNA for the CDR3 is TGTGCCAGCCGTATCGACAGGGGGGCTGAAAAACTGTTTTTT. Supplemented by reference TRBV18 and TRBJ1-4, the full variable domain reads NAGVMQNPRHLVRRRGQEARLRCSPMKGHSHVYWYRQLPEEGLKFMVYLQKENIIDESGMPKERFSAEFPKEGPSILRIQQVVRGDSAAYFCASRIDRGAEKLFFGSGTQLSVL.

V usage is TRBV7-2 and J usage is TRBJ2-4; possible D gene TRBD2, 5 bases. V lost 1 base and J lost 7, with 8 bases in between. The germline V gene encodes CDR1 SGHTA and CDR2 FQGNSA. The CDR3 has 13 amino acids. In DNA form, the CDR3 reads TGTGCCAGCAGCTTAGTTCCGGGGAACATTCAGTACTTC. Translated: CASSLVPGNIQYF.

J is TRBJ2-3 and V is TRBV5-4, with D perhaps matching TRBD2 (6 bases). V was shortened by 0 bases and J by 4 bases, with 12 bases between the two germline ends. Germline V gives CDR1 SGHNT, CDR2 YYREEE (reference sequence). The CDR3 consists of 15 residues. The CDR3 reads CASSLEAGRADTQYF. The CDR3 region has the DNA TGTGCCAGCAGCTTGGAGGCGGGACGCGCAGATACGCAGTATTTT.

V gene TRBV18 combines with J gene TRBJ1-5; the match to TRBD1 covers 8 bases. Germline V gene data show CDR1 as KGHSH and CDR2 as LQKENI. This CDR3 contains 16 residues. The junction had 5 bases not matched to a gene; V was cut back by 4 bases and J by 0 bases. The CDR3, as DNA: TGTGCCAGCTCACGTACAGGGGGTTATAGCAATCAGCCCCAGCATTTT. It translates to CASSRTGGYSNQPQHF.

The V gene is TRBV2, the J gene TRBJ1-2, with D uncertain. CDR1 SNHLY and CDR2 FYNNEI come from the germline V gene. V was clipped by 1 base and J by 7 bases, with 4 bases between them. CDR3 size: 11 residues. The CDR3 is CASSEVRGYTF. The CDR3 bases are TGTGCCAGCAGTGAAGTTCGTGGCTACACCTTC.

This clone was detected only once. The genes are TRBV11-2 and TRBJ2-5; 7 bases align to TRBD2. The CDR3 totals 16 residues. Germline CDR1 and CDR2: SGHAT and FQNNGV. J was trimmed by 3 bases and V by 5 bases; bases with no gene match: 12. CDR3 sequence (DNA): TGTGCCAGCAGCGCATTTCCCGGGACTAACAAAGAGACCCAGTACTTC. This gives the protein CASSAFPGTNKETQYF.

The rearrangement joins TRBV7-6 to TRBJ2-3; a weak D match, TRBD2 (6 bases). This CDR3 spans 14 amino acids. Germline V CDR1 and CDR2: SGHVS, FNYEAQ. The V end was cut by 8 bases, the J end by 3 bases, with 15 bases between. The chain's CDR3 is CASGGIVETDTQYF. The CDR3 nucleotides are TGTGCCAGCGGGGGGATTGTGGAGACAGATACGCAGTATTTT.

The chain couples TRBV5-5 to TRBJ2-7, with unresolved D. Looked up from germline, CDR1 is SGHKS and CDR2 is YYEKEE (reference sequence). This CDR3 is built from 13 residues. V was shortened by 0 bases and J by 0 bases, with 4 bases between the two germline ends. The CDR3 bases are TGTGCCAGCAGCTTGGGTAGCTCCTACGAGCAGTACTTC. Translating gives CASSLGSSYEQYF. The whole variable domain, filled in from reference TRBV5-5 and TRBJ2-7, reads DAGVTQSPTHLIKTRGQQVTLRCSPISGHKSVSWYQQVLGQGPQFIFQYYEKEERGRGNFPDRFSARQFPNYSSELNVNALLLGDSALYLCASSLGSSYEQYFGPGTRLTVT.

The chain couples TRBV2 to TRBJ1-2; tentatively, D is TRBD1 (5 bases). V lost 5 bases and J 6 bases, leaving 16 bases between the germline ends. The CDR3 is 14 residues long. Germline CDR1 is SNHLY and CDR2 is FYNNEI. CDR3 sequence (DNA): TGTGCCAGCAGTCCCGCCAGGGCTAGCGATGGCTACACCTTC. This translates into CASSPARASDGYTF.

CDR3 residues: CAWMGTYPNYNEQFF. As DNA, the CDR3 is TGTGCCTGGATGGGGACTTACCCTAACTACAATGAGCAGTTCTTC. The chain is built from TRBV30 and TRBJ2-1; a possible D gene is TRBD2 (6 bases). Germline CDR1 GTSNPN, CDR2 SVGIG (reference sequence). Trimming removed 4 bases at V and 3 bases at J, with 16 bases between. The CDR3 totals 15 residues.

The chain carries TRBV29-1 and TRBJ2-1; 7 nucleotides line up with TRBD1. CDR3 length: 13 residues. The germline CDR1 and CDR2 sequences are SQVTM and ANQGSEA. V lost 8 bases and J lost 5; bases outside the gene matches: 9. The CDR3 DNA is TGCAGCACCAAGTGGGGACAGAACAATGAGCAGTTCTTC. Amino acids: CSTKWGQNNEQFF.

The chain couples TRBV7-2 to TRBJ2-3, with a weak D call TRBD2 (7 bases). Trimming shortened V by 5 bases and J by 0 bases, and 15 bases separated the two germline ends. The germline V gene has CDR1 SGHTA and CDR2 FQGNSA. The CDR3 has 16 residues. Here the CDR3 DNA reads TGTGCCAGCAGCCCGGTAGGGGGACTAAGCACAGATACGCAGTATTTT. Residues: CASSPVGGLSTDTQYF.

The chain couples TRBV5-4 to TRBJ2-1; D not certain. Germline values: CDR1 SGHNT, CDR2 YYREEE (reference sequence). The length of the CDR3 is 12 residues. V shed 0 bases and J shed 5 bases, with 3 bases lying between them. The CDR3 is CASSLEHNEQFF. The CDR3 DNA reads as TGTGCCAGCAGCTTGGAGCACAATGAGCAGTTCTTC.

V gene TRBV6-6 combines with J gene TRBJ2-1; 7 nucleotides line up with TRBD1. CDR1 MNHNY and CDR2 SVGAGI come from the germline V gene (reference sequence). V was pared by 6 bases and J by 3 bases, with 8 bases of the junction left unmatched. This CDR3 comprises 15 residues. For the CDR3, the DNA is TGTGCCAGCAGGATAACAGGGGATGGCTACAATGAGCAGTTCTTC. Translated, it gives CASRITGDGYNEQFF.

The V gene is TRBV2, the J gene TRBJ1-4; possible D gene TRBD1, 5 bases. Per the germline V gene, CDR1 is SNHLY and CDR2 is FYNNEI. The V end lost 7 bases, the J end lost 8 bases, and 11 bases lay between the germline ends. This CDR3 comprises 12 residues. CDR3 loop: CASIGGREKLFF. In nucleotides, the CDR3 is TGTGCCAGCATCGGGGGACGGGAAAAACTGTTTTTT.